The rows below give T cell receptor beta chains drawn from one sample of a study of neurological immune-mediated disorders. TCRdb analysed the 5' RACE reads with MiXCR anew, one entry per CDR3 protein. The table lists more than 70,000 distinct CDR3 sequences, 9.5% to 13% of them singletons. The sequencing input was PBMCs. These TCRs come from a man between 25 and 39 years old in good health. CDR3s include the opening cysteine and the closing phenylalanine or tryptophan. Fields, in order: CDR3 length, V gene, J gene, CDR3 protein.

cdr3_length: 9; v_call: TRBV6-5; j_call: TRBJ2-1; cdr3_aa: CAIVNEQFF
cdr3_length: 18; v_call: TRBV5-5; j_call: TRBJ2-4; cdr3_aa: CASSQPVPSVVSKNIQYF
cdr3_length: 18; v_call: TRBV3-1; j_call: TRBJ2-3; cdr3_aa: CASSEEGATSYSTDTQYF
cdr3_length: 14; v_call: TRBV20-1; j_call: TRBJ2-5; cdr3_aa: CSAKGTSEQETQYF
cdr3_length: 15; v_call: TRBV7-2; j_call: TRBJ1-4; cdr3_aa: CASSLEGQINEKLFF
cdr3_length: 14; v_call: TRBV18; j_call: TRBJ1-2; cdr3_aa: CASSPLTQGDGYTF
cdr3_length: 13; v_call: TRBV12-3/TRBV12-4; j_call: TRBJ2-5; cdr3_aa: CASSWTGSETQYF
cdr3_length: 15; v_call: TRBV29-1; j_call: TRBJ2-3; cdr3_aa: CSVEGLASNTDTQYF
cdr3_length: 14; v_call: TRBV5-4; j_call: TRBJ2-7; cdr3_aa: CASSLEVVPYEQYF
cdr3_length: 13; v_call: TRBV29-1; j_call: TRBJ2-1; cdr3_aa: CSGLGLGGVEQFF
cdr3_length: 11; v_call: TRBV21-1; j_call: TRBJ1-2; cdr3_aa: CASSKHYGYTF
cdr3_length: 15; v_call: TRBV12-3/TRBV12-4; j_call: TRBJ2-1; cdr3_aa: CAVNQLAGRYNEQFF
cdr3_length: 13; v_call: TRBV18; j_call: TRBJ2-7; cdr3_aa: CASSLQASYEQYF
cdr3_length: 24; v_call: TRBV7-2; j_call: TRBJ1-4; cdr3_aa: CASSSNIVYGYTFGSGTSGEKLFF
cdr3_length: 16; v_call: TRBV5-1; j_call: TRBJ2-7; cdr3_aa: CASSLVSGGNSYEQYF
cdr3_length: 20; v_call: TRBV20-1; j_call: TRBJ1-5; cdr3_aa: CSARDSRRDRDGFSNQPQHF
cdr3_length: 15; v_call: TRBV12-3/TRBV12-4; j_call: TRBJ2-1; cdr3_aa: CASSLKGGWKNEQFF
cdr3_length: 12; v_call: TRBV19; j_call: TRBJ2-7; cdr3_aa: CASSDRIGEQYF
cdr3_length: 14; v_call: TRBV2; j_call: TRBJ2-7; cdr3_aa: CASRTGGGSYEQYF
cdr3_length: 14; v_call: TRBV7-6; j_call: TRBJ2-7; cdr3_aa: CASSLDTTDHEQYF
cdr3_length: 18; v_call: TRBV5-1; j_call: TRBJ2-7; cdr3_aa: CASSPIIQIASSSYEQYF
cdr3_length: 16; v_call: TRBV20-1; j_call: TRBJ1-2; cdr3_aa: CSANTLGTGVNYGYTF
cdr3_length: 15; v_call: TRBV2; j_call: TRBJ2-7; cdr3_aa: CASSDVRGGRDEQYF
cdr3_length: 18; v_call: TRBV28; j_call: TRBJ1-5; cdr3_aa: CASSLVRQGLYSNQPQHF
cdr3_length: 17; v_call: TRBV7-2; j_call: TRBJ2-2; cdr3_aa: CASSLAGRATTTGELFF
cdr3_length: 19; v_call: TRBV6-2/TRBV6-3; j_call: TRBJ2-2; cdr3_aa: CASSKNTYSGTGSPGELFF
cdr3_length: 13; v_call: TRBV7-2; j_call: TRBJ2-1; cdr3_aa: CASSLVGGTEQFF
cdr3_length: 14; v_call: TRBV20-1; j_call: TRBJ2-1; cdr3_aa: CSARAFSGHDEQFF
cdr3_length: 13; v_call: TRBV12-3/TRBV12-4; j_call: TRBJ2-7; cdr3_aa: CASSGTGTYEQYF
cdr3_length: 16; v_call: TRBV28; j_call: TRBJ2-1; cdr3_aa: CASSSLTGFSYNEQFF
cdr3_length: 12; v_call: TRBV25-1; j_call: TRBJ1-5; cdr3_aa: CASGRGNQPQHF
cdr3_length: 16; v_call: TRBV24-1; j_call: TRBJ2-7; cdr3_aa: CAISAGRGQGALEQYF
cdr3_length: 16; v_call: TRBV11-2; j_call: TRBJ2-2; cdr3_aa: CASSLMGDIDTGELFF
cdr3_length: 17; v_call: TRBV24-1; j_call: TRBJ2-2; cdr3_aa: CATSDVGQVGDTGELFF
cdr3_length: 15; v_call: TRBV28; j_call: TRBJ2-3; cdr3_aa: CASRGTDSGTDTQYF
cdr3_length: 14; v_call: TRBV20-1; j_call: TRBJ2-7; cdr3_aa: CSASGNRGGYEQYF
cdr3_length: 15; v_call: TRBV7-2; j_call: TRBJ2-1; cdr3_aa: CASSLQLAGPNEQFF
cdr3_length: 15; v_call: TRBV6-1; j_call: TRBJ1-5; cdr3_aa: CASKSPGQVAQPQHF
cdr3_length: 13; v_call: TRBV6-2/TRBV6-3; j_call: TRBJ2-4; cdr3_aa: CAATGTPKNIQYF